This TCR beta chain originates from a study of cytomegalovirus exposure and HLA in healthy donors. Regarding the study as a whole: Listed as cytomegalovirus-associated were about 160 TCR beta chains.

Amplification used 60 Vbeta primers and 13 Jbeta primers. Repertoires were generated with immunoSEQ multiplex PCR, while TCRdb's copy carries only in-frame clones and drops some. Of around 140,000 clones listed, approximately 79% were seen once; the top ten hold 4.2%. With regard to this clone: Antigen specificity is unknown.

Germline lookup yields CDR1 MNHEY and CDR2 SVGAGI. The CDR3 totals 14 residues. V was clipped by 7 bases and J by 5 bases; unmatched bases: 8. The chain has TRBV6-5 and TRBJ2-7; 10 bases line up with TRBD1. This clonotype originated in a man aged 50-60 years in good health and CMV-seropositive. The sequenced sample was PBMCs. CDR3 bases: TGTGCCAGCACCCAGACAGGGGGCGGCGACGAGCAGTACTTC. Translated, it gives CASTQTGGGDEQYF.